The 17 T cell receptor beta chains in this list originate from one sample, sequenced in a study of blood T cell repertoires in COVID-19 (dated by TCRdb to the early 2020s). The library was prepared using the immunoSEQ multiplex PCR assay. TCRdb mirrors the immuneACCESS table, restricted to in-frame sequences. Some clones are absent from its copies; in checked studies, under half trace to an unresolved V gene, and the reason for the others is unknown. Recorded for this sample are approximately 300,000 clones; around 83% of them occurred a single time. Roughly 1.1% of the sample is taken by the ten largest. The sample taken for sequencing was peripheral blood. The receptor set was obtained from a woman between 50 and 59 years old with acute or convalescent COVID-19.

The chain employs TRBV6-1 and TRBJ1-3, with D possibly TRBD1 on 5 matching bases. Per the germline V gene, CDR1 is MNHNS and CDR2 is SASEGT. The ends were cut back, 0 bases at V and 11 bases at J, with 14 bases in the middle. CDR3 length: 14 residues. CDR3 protein: CASSEARSAGAIYF. Here the CDR3 DNA reads TGTGCCAGCAGTGAAGCGAGGTCTGCGGGGGCCATATATTTT.

This clone was seen only once. The rearrangement joins TRBV12-5 to TRBJ1-2; D not resolved. Germline V gene data show CDR1 as LGHNT and CDR2 as FRNRAP. Trimming removed 5 bases from V and 8 bases from J, with 18 bases in between. The CDR3 is 14 amino acids. The CDR3 spells CASGPADGFYGYTF. The CDR3 DNA is TGTGCTAGTGGTCCCGCCGACGGGTTCTACGGCTACACCTTC.

The chain recombines TRBV5-6 with TRBJ2-2, with TRBD2 matching 8 bases. The CDR3 has 17 residues. V lost 0 bases to trimming and J lost 0 bases; unmatched junction nucleotides: 4. Germline-derived CDR1 and CDR2 are SGHDT and YYEEEE. The CDR3 region is CASSLVAGFTNTGELFF. The CDR3 bases are TGTGCCAGCAGCTTGGTAGCGGGGTTTACGAACACCGGGGAGCTGTTTTTT. The whole variable domain, filled in from reference TRBV5-6 and TRBJ2-2, reads DAGVTQSPTHLIKTRGQQVTLRCSPKSGHDTVSWYQQALGQGPQFIFQYYEEEERQRGNFPDRFSGHQFPNYSSELNVNALLLGDSALYLCASSLVAGFTNTGELFFGEGSRLTVL.

The chain links TRBV11-2 to TRBJ1-2; 9 bases align to TRBD1. Germline values: CDR1 SGHAT, CDR2 FQNNGV. The V segment lost 5 bases and the J segment 4 bases; nucleotides outside the gene matches: 2. The CDR3 sequence is 13 residues long. The CDR3 coding sequence is TGTGCCAGCAGCGGGACAGGGCTCTATGGCTACACCTTC. Translating it yields CASSGTGLYGYTF.

In nucleotides, the CDR3 is TGTGCCAGCAGTCCTTCTCAGACAGGGGCATATGGCTACACCTTC. Residues: CASSPSQTGAYGYTF. The chain joins TRBV6-4 to TRBJ1-2; 8 bases line up with TRBD1. CDR1 and CDR2 from the germline V gene are MRHNA and SNTAGT. J gave up 5 bases and V 5 bases, and 10 bases lay outside the gene matches. The length of the CDR3 is 15 residues.

This rearrangement joins TRBV9 to TRBJ2-2; no clear D gene. The germline gives CDR1 SGDLS, CDR2 YYNGEE. This CDR3 is built from 16 residues. Trimming pared 1 base from V and 5 bases from J, leaving 15 bases between. The CDR3 here is CASSVSHILATGELFF. In DNA form, the CDR3 reads TGTGCCAGCAGCGTAAGCCATATACTCGCGACCGGGGAGCTGTTTTTT. Together with reference TRBV9 and TRBJ2-2, the CDR3 gives the full variable domain: DSGVTQTPKHLITATGQRVTLRCSPRSGDLSVYWYQQSLDQGLQFLIQYYNGEERAKGNILERFSAQQFPDLHSELNLSSLELGDSALYFCASSVSHILATGELFFGEGSRLTVL.

The chain recombines TRBV19 with TRBJ1-2; 7 nucleotides align to TRBD1. The CDR3 totals 14 residues. CDR1 is LNHDA and CDR2 is SQIVND in the germline V gene (reference sequence). J was trimmed by 3 bases and V by 4 bases; bases with no gene match: 5. The CDR3 reads CASSNPGTDYGYTF. DNA for the CDR3: TGTGCCAGTAGTAACCCCGGGACAGACTATGGCTACACCTTC.

The rearrangement links TRBV6-2 or TRBV6-3 to TRBJ2-1, with 7 positions matching TRBD1. CDR1 MNHEY and CDR2 SVGEGT come from the germline V gene. The CDR3 has 15 residues. With 6 bases clipped from V and 6 bases from J, the junction kept 11 bases outside the gene matches. CDR3 sequence reads: CASSPGLPGGNEQFF. CDR3 DNA: TGTGCCAGCAGCCCAGGACTGCCAGGGGGCAATGAGCAGTTCTTC.

The V and J genes are TRBV11-3 and TRBJ2-1, with D possibly matching TRBD2 (6 bases). The V gene's germline CDR1 is SGHNT and CDR2 YENEEA. The CDR3 has 15 residues. The germline V and J ends were trimmed by 2 bases and 7 bases, with 15 bases remaining between them. The CDR3 DNA is TGTGCCAGCAGCTTATTCGGGGGAGGCTTGAATGAGCAGTTCTTC. It translates to CASSLFGGGLNEQFF.

The J gene is TRBJ1-2, the V gene TRBV9, with D uncertain. Germline V gene data show CDR1 as SGDLS and CDR2 as YYNGEE. The germline V and J ends were trimmed by 4 bases and 5 bases, with 18 bases remaining between them. The CDR3 extends over 15 amino acids. CDR3 in DNA: TGTGCCAGCAGCCCCCAGAGGGCGGAGGTGTATGGCTACACCTTC. This sequence encodes CASSPQRAEVYGYTF.

This clone was seen only once. This rearrangement joins TRBV10-3 to TRBJ2-2; 8 bases are shared with TRBD2. Germline V gene lookup returns CDR1 ENHRY and CDR2 SYGVKD. Trimming took 9 bases from V and 3 from J; bases not matched to a gene: 3. The CDR3 loop spans 13 amino acids. The CDR3 nucleotides are TGTGCCATTCGGGGGGGGCACACCGGGGAGCTGTTTTTT. Its protein is CAIRGGHTGELFF.

The chain combines TRBV23-1 with TRBJ2-7, with 8 positions matching TRBD1. TRBV23-1 is identified as an open reading frame with a role that is uncertain. The J segment lost 0 bases and the V segment lost 7 bases, leaving 17 bases of the junction unmatched. The CDR3 is made up of 18 amino acids. The CDR3 reads CASMDREWAPRSSYEQYV. CDR3 sequence (DNA): TGCGCCAGCATGGACAGGGAGTGGGCCCCTAGGAGCTCCTACGAGCAGTACGTC.

The V gene is TRBV5-4, the J gene TRBJ2-1, with 10 bases matching TRBD2. From germline, CDR1 is SGHNT and CDR2 YYREEE (reference sequence). V was pared by 7 bases and J by 2 bases, with 6 bases of the junction left unmatched. This CDR3 spans 15 amino acids. The CDR3 nucleotides are TGTGCCAGCGACTCCGGGACTAGCGCCTACAATGAGCAGTTCTTC. It translates to CASDSGTSAYNEQFF. Complete variable domain (other parts from reference TRBV5-4 and TRBJ2-1): ETGVTQSPTHLIKTRGQQVTLRCSSQSGHNTVSWYQQALGQGPQFIFQYYREEENGRGNFPPRFSGLQFPNYSSELNVNALELDDSALYLCASDSGTSAYNEQFFGPGTRLTVL.

V and J are TRBV7-9 and TRBJ2-7; D is undetermined. The germline V gene has CDR1 SEHNR and CDR2 FQNEAQ (reference sequence). The CDR3 runs 12 residues. Between the trimmed V and J ends, which lost 2 bases and 6 bases, there was a span of 8 bases. This chain's CDR3 is CASSLPLAEQYF. CDR3 bases: TGTGCCAGCAGCTTACCCCTGGCCGAGCAGTACTTC.

The V and J genes are TRBV7-2 and TRBJ2-7; D may be TRBD2 (6 bases). Germline CDR1 and CDR2: SGHTA and FQGNSA. This CDR3 is built from 14 residues. The V and J ends lost 5 bases and 1 base respectively, with 12 bases between them. The CDR3 nucleotides read TGTGCCAGCAGCCGGGGGACTTTTTCCTACGAGCAGTACTTC. Protein sequence: CASSRGTFSYEQYF.

This clone showed up just a few times. V and J are TRBV7-9 and TRBJ2-7, with D perhaps TRBD2 (6 bases). This CDR3 contains 17 residues. CDR1 and CDR2 from the germline V gene are SEHNR and FQNEAQ (reference sequence). Trimming cost V 5 bases and J 5 bases, with 25 bases left between them. This chain's CDR3 is CASSREWSGTDLDEQYF. The CDR3, as DNA: TGTGCCAGCAGCCGAGAATGGTCAGGGACTGACCTTGACGAGCAGTACTTC.

The chain combines TRBV19 with TRBJ1-1, with TRBD1 matching 11 bases. V trimming: 7 bases; J trimming: 0 bases; junction bases outside the gene matches: 10. The CDR3 covers 17 residues. From germline, CDR1 is LNHDA and CDR2 SQIVND (reference sequence). In DNA, the CDR3 is TGTGCCAGTACCCCCCGTCGGACAGGGGGCATGAACACTGAAGCTTTCTTT. As protein: CASTPRRTGGMNTEAFF.